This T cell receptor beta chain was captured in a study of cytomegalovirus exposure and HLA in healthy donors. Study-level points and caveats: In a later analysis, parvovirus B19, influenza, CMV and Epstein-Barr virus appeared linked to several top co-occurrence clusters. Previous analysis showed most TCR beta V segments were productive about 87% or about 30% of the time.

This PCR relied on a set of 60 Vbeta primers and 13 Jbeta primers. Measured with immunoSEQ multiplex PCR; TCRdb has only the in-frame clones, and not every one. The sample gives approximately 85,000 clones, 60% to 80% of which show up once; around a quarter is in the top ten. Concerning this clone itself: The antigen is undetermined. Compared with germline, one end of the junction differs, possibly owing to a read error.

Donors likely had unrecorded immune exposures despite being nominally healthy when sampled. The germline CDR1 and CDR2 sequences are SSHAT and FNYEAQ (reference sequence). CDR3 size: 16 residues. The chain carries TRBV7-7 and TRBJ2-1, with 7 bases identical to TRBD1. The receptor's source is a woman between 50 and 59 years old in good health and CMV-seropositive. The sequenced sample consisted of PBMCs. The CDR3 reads CASSPRVAGGGNEQFF. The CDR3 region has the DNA TGTGCTAGCAGCCCCCGGGTAGCAGGGGGTGGGAATGAGCAGTTCTTC.